This TCR beta chain stems from a study of T cell repertoires in cytomegalovirus infection. Findings and limits, study-wide: In two of eight donors, the top clonotype was HLA-C-restricted CMV-specific.

Germline V gene lookup returns CDR1 DFQATT and CDR2 SNEGSKA (reference sequence). The V end was cut by 3 bases, the J end by 5 bases, with 11 bases between. The CDR3 runs to 12 residues. TCRdb redid the calling of the reads with MiXCR, one entry per CDR3 protein. The sample lists about 76,000 distinct CDR3 sequences; roughly 3.7% were seen once. This clonotype was seen repeatedly, ten times or more. The antigen remains unidentified. The TCR sequence derives from a human donor in good health (CMV status not recorded). Some clones in this sample may be carry-over from other donors' samples. This sequence joins TRBV20-1 and TRBJ2-7, with D possibly matching TRBD2 (5 bases). The sequenced sample was PBMCs. Here the CDR3 reads CSARAGPDEQYF. The DNA of the CDR3 is TGCAGTGCTAGGGCGGGCCCCGACGAGCAGTACTTC.